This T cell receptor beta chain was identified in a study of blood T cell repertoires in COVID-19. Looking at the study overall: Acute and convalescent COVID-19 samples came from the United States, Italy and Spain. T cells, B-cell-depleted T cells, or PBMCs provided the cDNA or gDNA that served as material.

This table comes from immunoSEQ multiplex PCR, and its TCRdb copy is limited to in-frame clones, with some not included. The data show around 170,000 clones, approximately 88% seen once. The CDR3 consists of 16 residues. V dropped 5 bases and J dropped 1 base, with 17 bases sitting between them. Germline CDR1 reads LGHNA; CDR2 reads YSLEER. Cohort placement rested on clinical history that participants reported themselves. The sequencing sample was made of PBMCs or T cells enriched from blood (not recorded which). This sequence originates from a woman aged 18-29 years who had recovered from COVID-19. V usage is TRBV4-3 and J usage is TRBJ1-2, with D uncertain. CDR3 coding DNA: TGCGCCAGCAGCTATTCAACCGAAGCGGGTAACTATGGCTACACCTTC. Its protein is CASSYSTEAGNYGYTF.